The 7 T cell receptor beta chains reported below all come from one sample, sequenced in a study of cytomegalovirus exposure and HLA in healthy donors. The primer mix had 60 Vbeta and 13 Jbeta primers. Using immunoSEQ multiplex PCR, the repertoire was profiled, and TCRdb retains in-frame clones only, with some absent. The sample shows 150,000 to 200,000 clones, roughly 80% of them seen only once. Specimen: PBMCs. These receptors all come from a man aged 35 to 55 in good health and CMV-seronegative.

The chain recombines TRBV7-2 with TRBJ2-3; 7 positions agree with TRBD2. V was pared by 2 bases and J by 4 bases, with 3 bases of the junction left unmatched. Per the germline V gene, CDR1 is SGHTA and CDR2 is FQGNSA. This CDR3 region has 14 residues. The CDR3 coding sequence is TGTGCCAGCAGCTTACTTGGGAGGGCAGATACGCAGTATTTT. Protein product: CASSLLGRADTQYF.

V is TRBV6-5 and J is TRBJ2-7; TRBD1 matches at 10 bases. This CDR3 spans 14 amino acids. CDR1 and CDR2 (germline): MNHEY, SVGAGI. J lost 6 bases, V lost 5 bases, and 7 bases had no gene match. The CDR3 DNA is TGTGCCAGCAGTCTACGAGGGACAGGGGCCGAGCAGTACTTC. Protein: CASSLRGTGAEQYF.

The J gene is TRBJ2-1, the V gene TRBV5-1, with a weak D call TRBD2 (5 bases). Germline-derived CDR1 and CDR2 are SGHRS and YFSETQ. The CDR3 consists of 18 residues. V was trimmed by 0 bases and J by 4 bases, leaving 20 bases between them. CDR3 DNA: TGCGCCAGCAGCTTGGTAACGGCTAGCCTTGAGCGGTACAATGAGCAGTTCTTC. It is translated as CASSLVTASLERYNEQFF. Complete variable domain (other parts from reference TRBV5-1 and TRBJ2-1): KAGVTQTPRYLIKTRGQQVTLSCSPISGHRSVSWYQQTPGQGLQFLFEYFSETQRNKGNFPGRFSGRQFSNSRSEMNVSTLELGDSALYLCASSLVTASLERYNEQFFGPGTRLTVL.

The gene calls are TRBV5-6 and TRBJ2-3, with 7 positions matching TRBD2. The CDR3 sequence is 13 residues long. V dropped 4 bases and J dropped 5; count of bases not matched to a gene: 4. The germline gives CDR1 SGHDT, CDR2 YYEEEE. The CDR3, as DNA: TGTGCCAGCAGCGGACGGGGGGTAGATACGCAGTATTTT. It codes for CASSGRGVDTQYF.

The V and J genes are TRBV6-5 and TRBJ1-5, with D possibly TRBD1 on 5 matching bases. In germline, CDR1 is MNHEY, CDR2 SVGAGI. This CDR3 is 13 amino acids long. Deletions cut 11 bases from V and 1 base from J, with 12 bases between. CDR3: CAARGRSNQPQHF. The DNA of the CDR3 is TGTGCCGCCCGGGGGAGGAGCAATCAGCCCCAGCATTTT.

The rearrangement links TRBV5-1 to TRBJ1-1; D is unclear. V dropped 0 bases and J dropped 7 bases, with 10 bases sitting between them. The CDR3 length is 13 residues. Germline assignment: CDR1 SGHRS and CDR2 YFSETQ. The CDR3 sequence: CASSLGGFSEAFF. The CDR3 region has the DNA TGCGCCAGCAGCTTGGGAGGTTTCAGTGAAGCTTTCTTT.

This clone appeared a few times. The J gene is TRBJ2-7, the V gene TRBV29-1; 9 bases are a match to TRBD2. The length of the CDR3 is 16 residues. CDR1 is SQVTM and CDR2 is ANQGSEA in the germline V gene. The J segment lost 2 bases and the V segment lost 2 bases, leaving 10 bases of the junction unmatched. This CDR3 is CSVERSTSGLAYEQYF. CDR3 DNA sequence: TGCAGCGTTGAAAGGAGTACTAGCGGGCTAGCCTACGAGCAGTACTTC.